Each of the 24 T cell receptor beta chains below was sequenced from the same sample in a study of early T cells in non-severe SARS-CoV-2 infection. TCRdb called the 5' RACE reads again in MiXCR, with one record for every CDR3 protein. This sample has some 81,000 distinct CDR3 sequences, with about 9.6% found just once. The sequenced material came from whole blood. Receptor source: an adult who was a healthcare worker with PCR-confirmed SARS-CoV-2 infection or an uninfected control (not recorded which).

The table lists this clonotype with many counts. This chain links TRBV7-2 with TRBJ2-7; 9 nucleotides agree with TRBD2. This CDR3 is built from 13 residues. Germline V gene sequence: CDR1 SGHTA, CDR2 FQGNSA. Trimming cost V 5 bases and J 13 bases; bases outside gene matches: 12. CDR3 loop: CASSPRYEREVYF. The CDR3 bases are TGTGCCAGCAGCCCAAGGTATGAGCGGGAGGTATACTTC.

This clonotype was counted ten times or more. The gene calls are TRBV7-2 and TRBJ1-5; the match to TRBD1 covers 8 bases. V lost 5 bases, J lost 3 bases, and 6 bases stayed unmatched. Per germline, CDR1 SGHTA and CDR2 FQGNSA. CDR3 length: 15 amino acids. In DNA form, the CDR3 reads TGTGCCAGCAGCCCACAGGGGGGTTACAATCAGCCCCAGCATTTT. This codes for CASSPQGGYNQPQHF.

This clonotype showed up just a few times. The chain combines TRBV20-1 with TRBJ2-2, with 7 nucleotides matching TRBD2. This CDR3 is 15 amino acids long. CDR1 and CDR2 (germline): DFQATT, SNEGSKA (reference sequence). J gave up 3 bases and V 0 bases, and 4 bases lay outside the gene matches. The CDR3 nucleotides are TGCAGTGCTAGAGATGCGGGAGCGGACACCGGGGAGCTGTTTTTT. It specifies CSARDAGADTGELFF.

This clonotype was seen more than once but under ten times. The V gene is TRBV6-5, the J gene TRBJ2-7; D may be TRBD2 (7 bases). Germline V lookup: CDR1 MNHEY, CDR2 SVGAGI. The germline V and J ends were trimmed by 4 bases and 5 bases, with 27 bases remaining between them. The CDR3 extends over 18 amino acids. Here the CDR3 reads CASSSGASGRANIHEQYF. CDR3 coding DNA: TGTGCCAGCAGTTCGGGGGCTAGTGGGAGGGCCAACATCCACGAGCAGTACTTC.

Only a few counts were recorded for this clonotype. The chain links TRBV7-8 to TRBJ2-7; no firm D call. The germline V gene encodes CDR1 SGHVS and CDR2 FQNEAQ. CDR3 length: 14 amino acids. V lost 0 bases and J lost 4, with 10 bases in between. The CDR3 here is CASSLAHRKYEQYF. Here the CDR3 DNA reads TGTGCCAGCAGCTTAGCCCATCGCAAGTACGAGCAGTACTTC.

This clonotype was recorded at least ten times. V usage is TRBV28 and J usage is TRBJ2-7, with 8 bases that match TRBD2. Germline V gives CDR1 MDHEN, CDR2 SYDVKM. The CDR3 covers 14 residues. J gave up 0 bases and V 10 bases, and 8 bases lay outside the gene matches. The CDR3 protein is CATAFSGNSYEQYF. The CDR3 bases are TGTGCCACCGCGTTTAGCGGGAACTCCTACGAGCAGTACTTC.

The rearrangement links TRBV5-1 to TRBJ1-1, with 8 bases lining up with TRBD1. Germline V lookup: CDR1 SGHRS, CDR2 YFSETQ. The ends lost 0 bases at V and 3 bases at J; junction bases unmatched: 7. This CDR3 spans 16 amino acids. The CDR3 DNA reads as TGCGCCAGCAGCTTGGTCCAGGGGGCGCCGGACACTGAAGCTTTCTTT. Translating gives CASSLVQGAPDTEAFF.

This clonotype has at least ten counts. V usage is TRBV7-9 and J usage is TRBJ2-3; perhaps TRBD2 as D (5 bases). The CDR3 runs 16 residues. V lost 4 bases to trimming and J lost 0 bases, with 14 bases between them. The germline gives CDR1 SEHNR, CDR2 FQNEAQ (reference sequence). In nucleotides, the CDR3 is TGTGCCAGCAGCTCCCCCCACGGGATCAGCACAGATACGCAGTATTTT. This encodes CASSSPHGISTDTQYF.

A few counts support this clonotype. This CDR3 reads CASSMGLGPYNEQFF. The CDR3 DNA reads as TGTGCCAGTAGTATGGGACTGGGTCCCTACAATGAGCAGTTCTTC. V usage is TRBV19 and J usage is TRBJ2-1, with D tentatively TRBD2 (6 bases). V lost 3 bases and J 2 bases, leaving 11 bases between the germline ends. CDR3 length equals 15 residues. CDR1 and CDR2 from the germline V gene are LNHDA and SQIVND (reference sequence).

CDR3 protein: CASSSNPGTNPTNEKLFF. The CDR3 region has the DNA TGTGCCAGCAGCTCAAACCCCGGGACAAACCCAACTAATGAAAAACTGTTTTTT. V and J are TRBV7-9 and TRBJ1-4, with D perhaps TRBD1 (6 bases). Germline CDR1 is SEHNR and CDR2 is FQNEAQ (reference sequence). V was pared by 4 bases and J by 0 bases, with 18 bases between. This CDR3 has 18 residues.

The chain employs TRBV30 and TRBJ2-1; D gene ambiguous. The CDR3 is 11 residues long. Trimming left V 2 bases short and J 10 bases short, with 9 bases between. CDR1 and CDR2 (germline): GTSNPN, SVGIG (reference sequence). The CDR3 here is CAWSQAQEQFF. The CDR3 DNA sequence: TGTGCCTGGAGTCAAGCGCAGGAGCAGTTCTTC.

This clonotype showed up just a few times. The rearrangement links TRBV4-1 to TRBJ2-1; a weak D match, TRBD2 (5 bases). V gave up 4 bases and J gave up 0 bases, with 13 bases separating them. The CDR3 is made up of 16 amino acids. CDR1 MGHRA and CDR2 YSYEKL come from the germline V gene. CDR3 residues: CASSPRAGGSYNEQFF. CDR3 sequence (DNA): TGCGCCAGCAGCCCAAGGGCCGGAGGCTCCTACAATGAGCAGTTCTTC.

This clonotype was recorded many times. This chain connects TRBV4-1 to TRBJ2-1; D call uncertain. Germline V lookup: CDR1 MGHRA, CDR2 YSYEKL. The CDR3 is made up of 13 amino acids. With 0 bases removed from V and 6 bases from J, the gap between germline ends came to 6 bases. In nucleotides, the CDR3 is TGCGCCAGCAGCCAAGACTGGAGCAATGAGCAGTTCTTC. Its protein is CASSQDWSNEQFF.

Ten or more counts support this clonotype. The rearrangement uses TRBV7-9 and TRBJ2-3; TRBD2 might be the D (5 bases). CDR3 size: 14 residues. The V and J ends lost 7 bases and 5 bases respectively, with 16 bases between them. CDR1 SEHNR and CDR2 FQNEAQ come from the germline V gene (reference sequence). This CDR3 is CASNRPRVGDTQYF. The CDR3 DNA reads as TGTGCCAGCAATCGACCGAGGGTTGGAGATACGCAGTATTTT.

The table lists this clonotype with many counts. This chain connects TRBV6-2 or TRBV6-3 to TRBJ1-2; 7 positions agree with TRBD1. The CDR3 has 12 amino acids. Per germline, CDR1 MNHEY and CDR2 SVGEGT. V shed 7 bases, J shed 10 bases, and the junction held 9 bases outside the gene matches. The DNA for the CDR3 is TGTGCCAGCACCCGGGACAGAATCCTCTACACCTTC. Its protein product is CASTRDRILYTF.

This clonotype was detected many times. The chain recombines TRBV12-3 or TRBV12-4 with TRBJ1-2; 9 bases line up with TRBD1. The CDR3 extends over 12 amino acids. Trimming at V came to 5 bases and at J to 8 bases, leaving 3 bases not matched to a gene. The CDR3 loop is CASSTGGAGYTF. The CDR3 nucleotides are TGTGCCAGCAGTACAGGGGGCGCAGGCTACACCTTC.

This clonotype appeared a few times. The chain uses TRBV7-8 and TRBJ2-1; 7 bases align to TRBD1. The V gene end was trimmed by 6 bases and the J gene end by 9 bases; junction bases not matched to a gene: 17. CDR1 SGHVS and CDR2 FQNEAQ come from the germline V gene. This CDR3 comprises 16 residues. The CDR3 here is CASRLLDRTREGEQFF. CDR3 nucleotide sequence: TGTGCCAGCAGACTACTGGACAGGACCCGAGAGGGTGAGCAGTTCTTC.

CDR3: CASSLGYTYEQYF. The CDR3 nucleotides read TGTGCCAGCAGTTTAGGGTACACCTACGAGCAGTACTTC. V and J are TRBV28 and TRBJ2-7; no clear D. Germline V lookup: CDR1 MDHEN, CDR2 SYDVKM. The V and J ends lost 2 bases and 2 bases respectively, with 7 bases between them. This CDR3 comprises 13 residues.

The V call is TRBV28, the J call TRBJ1-6; 10 nucleotides line up with TRBD1. This CDR3 has 15 amino acids. Germline V gene data show CDR1 as MDHEN and CDR2 as SYDVKM. V trimming: 5 bases; J trimming: 7 bases; junction bases outside the gene matches: 5. The CDR3 spells CASSIPGQGNSPLHF. The CDR3 nucleotides are TGTGCCAGCAGTATACCGGGACAGGGGAATTCACCCCTCCACTTT.

This clonotype occurred many times. This chain links TRBV5-4 with TRBJ1-4, with 7 nucleotides matching TRBD1. The germline gives CDR1 SGHNT, CDR2 YYREEE (reference sequence). The V segment lost 3 bases and the J segment 0 bases; nucleotides outside the gene matches: 5. The CDR3 spans 16 residues. DNA for the CDR3: TGTGCCAGCAGCTACGGGACAGTTTCAACTAATGAAAAACTGTTTTTT. It codes for CASSYGTVSTNEKLFF.

Many counts were recorded for this clonotype. The J gene is TRBJ2-2, the V gene TRBV5-1; D unclear. CDR1 and CDR2 from the germline V gene are SGHRS and YFSETQ. V was pared by 4 bases and J by 7 bases, with 17 bases between. This CDR3 spans 15 amino acids. CDR3 sequence: CASSGPGDVRGELFF. The CDR3 DNA follows: TGCGCCAGCAGCGGCCCGGGTGACGTACGCGGGGAGCTGTTTTTT.

In this sample, this clonotype turned up many times. V is TRBV20-1 and J is TRBJ1-4; D ambiguous. CDR3 length: 12 residues. The V gene's germline CDR1 is DFQATT and CDR2 SNEGSKA (reference sequence). V lost 0 bases to trimming and J lost 8 bases, with 7 bases between them. CDR3 residues: CSARDLGEKLFF. CDR3 sequence (DNA): TGCAGTGCTAGAGATTTAGGGGAAAAACTGTTTTTT.

This clonotype was counted at least ten times. The rearrangement links TRBV30 to TRBJ2-2, with D tentatively TRBD1 (7 bases). The germline V and J ends were trimmed by 5 bases and 4 bases, with 11 bases remaining between them. There are 13 residues in the CDR3. Germline loops: CDR1 GTSNPN, CDR2 SVGIG (reference sequence). The CDR3 protein is CAWAGGSTGELFF. The CDR3 coding sequence is TGTGCCTGGGCAGGGGGGAGCACCGGGGAGCTGTTTTTT.

This chain joins TRBV28 and TRBJ1-1, with D uncertain. Germline V gives CDR1 MDHEN, CDR2 SYDVKM. This CDR3 spans 17 amino acids. The germline V and J ends were trimmed by 3 bases and 1 base, with 18 bases remaining between them. DNA for the CDR3: TGTGCCAGCAGTTTTCCCCGTCGGGGTGAGAAGAACACTGAAGCTTTCTTT. This sequence encodes CASSFPRRGEKNTEAFF.